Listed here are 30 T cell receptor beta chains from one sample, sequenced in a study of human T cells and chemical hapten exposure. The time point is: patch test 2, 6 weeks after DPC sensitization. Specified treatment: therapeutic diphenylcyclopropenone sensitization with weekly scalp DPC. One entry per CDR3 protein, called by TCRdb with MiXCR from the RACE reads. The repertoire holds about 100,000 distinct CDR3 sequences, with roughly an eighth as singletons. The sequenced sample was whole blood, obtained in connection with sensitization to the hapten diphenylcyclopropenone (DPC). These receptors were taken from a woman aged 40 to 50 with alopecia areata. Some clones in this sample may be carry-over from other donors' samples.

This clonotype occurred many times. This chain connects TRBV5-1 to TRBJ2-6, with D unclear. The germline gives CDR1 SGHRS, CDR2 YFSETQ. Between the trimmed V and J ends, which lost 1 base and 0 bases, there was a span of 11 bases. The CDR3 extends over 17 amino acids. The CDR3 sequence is CASSLMTLSSGANVLTF. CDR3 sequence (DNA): TGCGCCAGCAGCTTGATGACCCTGAGCTCTGGGGCCAACGTCCTGACTTTC.

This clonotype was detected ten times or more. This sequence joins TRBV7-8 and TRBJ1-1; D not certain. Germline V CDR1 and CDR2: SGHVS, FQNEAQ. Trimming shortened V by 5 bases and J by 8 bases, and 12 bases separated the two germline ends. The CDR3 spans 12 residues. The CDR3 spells CASSPPKAEAFF. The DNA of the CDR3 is TGTGCCAGCAGCCCCCCCAAAGCAGAAGCTTTCTTT.

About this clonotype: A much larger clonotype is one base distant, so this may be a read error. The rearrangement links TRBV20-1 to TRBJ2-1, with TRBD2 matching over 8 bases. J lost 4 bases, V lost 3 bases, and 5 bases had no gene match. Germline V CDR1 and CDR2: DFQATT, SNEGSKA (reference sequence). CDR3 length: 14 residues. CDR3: CSASNGRVYNEQFF. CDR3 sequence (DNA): TGCAGTGCTAGTAACGGGAGGGTTTACAATGAGCAGTTCTTC.

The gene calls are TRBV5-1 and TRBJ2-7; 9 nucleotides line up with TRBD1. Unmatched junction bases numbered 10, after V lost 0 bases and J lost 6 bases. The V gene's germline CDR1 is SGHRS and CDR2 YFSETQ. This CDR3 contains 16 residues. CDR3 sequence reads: CASSLGRGTGRVEQYF. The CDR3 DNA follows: TGCGCCAGCAGCTTGGGGAGGGGGACAGGGAGAGTCGAGCAGTACTTC.

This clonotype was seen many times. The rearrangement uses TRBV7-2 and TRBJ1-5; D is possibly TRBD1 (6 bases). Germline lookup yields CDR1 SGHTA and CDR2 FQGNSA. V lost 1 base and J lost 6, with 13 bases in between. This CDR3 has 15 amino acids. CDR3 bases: TGTGCCAGCAGCTTAGGCAGGGGCCCCTTTCAGCCCCAGCATTTT. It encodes CASSLGRGPFQPQHF.

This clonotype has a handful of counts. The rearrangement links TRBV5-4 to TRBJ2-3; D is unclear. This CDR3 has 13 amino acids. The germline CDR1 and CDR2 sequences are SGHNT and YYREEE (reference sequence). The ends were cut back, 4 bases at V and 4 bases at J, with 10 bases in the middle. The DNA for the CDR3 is TGTGCCAGCAGCCTCCGGCTTTCAGATACGCAGTATTTT. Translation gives CASSLRLSDTQYF.

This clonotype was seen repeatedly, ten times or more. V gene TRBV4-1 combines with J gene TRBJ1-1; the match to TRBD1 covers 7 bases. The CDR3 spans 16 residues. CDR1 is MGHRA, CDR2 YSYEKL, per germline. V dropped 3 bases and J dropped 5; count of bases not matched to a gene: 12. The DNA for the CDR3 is TGCGCCAGCAGCCATGAACCCGGGACAGTGAGGACTGAAGCTTTCTTT. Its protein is CASSHEPGTVRTEAFF.

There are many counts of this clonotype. In nucleotides, the CDR3 is TGTGCCAGCAGTCTAGCGGGAGGCGAGAGGAATGAGCAGTTCTTC. As protein: CASSLAGGERNEQFF. The chain links TRBV6-1 to TRBJ2-1, with 11 nucleotides matching TRBD2. The CDR3 consists of 15 residues. The J segment lost 7 bases and the V segment lost 5 bases, leaving 7 bases of the junction unmatched. The germline V gene encodes CDR1 MNHNS and CDR2 SASEGT.

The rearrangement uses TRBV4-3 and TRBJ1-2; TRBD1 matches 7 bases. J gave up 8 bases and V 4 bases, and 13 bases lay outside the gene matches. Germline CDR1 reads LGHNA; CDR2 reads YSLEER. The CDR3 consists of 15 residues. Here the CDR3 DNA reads TGCGCCAGCAGCCTATACGAGACAGGGACTAGGGGCTACACCTTC. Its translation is CASSLYETGTRGYTF.

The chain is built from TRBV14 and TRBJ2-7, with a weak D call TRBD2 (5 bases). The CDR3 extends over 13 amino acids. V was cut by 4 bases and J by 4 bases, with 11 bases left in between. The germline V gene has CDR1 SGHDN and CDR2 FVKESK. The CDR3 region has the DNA TGTGCCAGCAGCCCCACCGGGGTATACGAGCAGTACTTC. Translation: CASSPTGVYEQYF.

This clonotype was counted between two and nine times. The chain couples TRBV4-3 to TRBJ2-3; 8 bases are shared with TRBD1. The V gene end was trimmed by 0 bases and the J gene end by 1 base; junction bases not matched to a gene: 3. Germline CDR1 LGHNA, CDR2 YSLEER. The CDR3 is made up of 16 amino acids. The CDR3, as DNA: TGCGCCAGCAGCCAAGACAGGGGGCTGGGCACAGATACGCAGTATTTT. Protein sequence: CASSQDRGLGTDTQYF.

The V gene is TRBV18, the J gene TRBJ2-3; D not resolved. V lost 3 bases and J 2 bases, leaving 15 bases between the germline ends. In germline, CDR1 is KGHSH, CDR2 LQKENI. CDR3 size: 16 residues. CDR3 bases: TGTGCCAGCTCACCGAGTCAAGTCAGGAACACAGATACGCAGTATTTT. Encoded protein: CASSPSQVRNTDTQYF.

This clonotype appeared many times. The DNA for the CDR3 is TGTGCCTGGCGTGGACAGGGTAGGATGAACACTGAAGCTTTCTTT. It codes for CAWRGQGRMNTEAFF. The V and J genes are TRBV30 and TRBJ1-1, with 8 bases lining up with TRBD1. CDR1 is GTSNPN, CDR2 SVGIG, per germline (reference sequence). The CDR3 extends over 15 amino acids. V trimming: 5 bases; J trimming: 0 bases; junction bases outside the gene matches: 8. Using reference TRBV30 and TRBJ1-1 for the parts outside the CDR3, the full variable domain is SQTIHQWPATLVQPVGSPLSLECTVEGTSNPNLYWYRQAAGRGLQLLFYSVGIGQISSEVPQNLSASRPQDRQFILSSKKLLLSDSGFYLCAWRGQGRMNTEAFFGQGTRLTVV.

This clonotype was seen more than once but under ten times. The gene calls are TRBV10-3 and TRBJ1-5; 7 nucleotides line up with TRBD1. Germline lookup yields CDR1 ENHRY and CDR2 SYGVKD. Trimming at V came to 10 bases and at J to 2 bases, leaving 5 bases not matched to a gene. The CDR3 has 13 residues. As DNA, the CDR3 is TGTGCCACCACAGGGGTTGGCAATCAGCCCCAGCATTTT. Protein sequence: CATTGVGNQPQHF.

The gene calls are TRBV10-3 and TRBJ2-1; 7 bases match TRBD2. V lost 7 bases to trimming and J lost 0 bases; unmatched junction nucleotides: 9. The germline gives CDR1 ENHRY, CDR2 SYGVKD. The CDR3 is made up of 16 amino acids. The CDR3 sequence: CAITPTSPSSYNEQFF. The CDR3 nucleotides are TGTGCCATCACCCCGACTAGCCCAAGCTCCTACAATGAGCAGTTCTTC.

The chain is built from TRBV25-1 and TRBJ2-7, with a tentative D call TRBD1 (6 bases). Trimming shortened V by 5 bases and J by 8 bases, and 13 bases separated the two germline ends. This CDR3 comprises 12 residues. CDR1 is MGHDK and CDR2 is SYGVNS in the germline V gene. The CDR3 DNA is TGTGCCAGCAGTAACTCAGGGGTTCAGCAGTACTTC. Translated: CASSNSGVQQYF.

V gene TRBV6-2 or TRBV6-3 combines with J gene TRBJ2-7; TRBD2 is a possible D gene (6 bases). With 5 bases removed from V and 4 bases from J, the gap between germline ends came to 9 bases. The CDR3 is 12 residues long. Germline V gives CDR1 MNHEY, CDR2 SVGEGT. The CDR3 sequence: CASSGTLYEQYF. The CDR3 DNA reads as TGTGCCAGCAGTGGGACTCTTTACGAGCAGTACTTC.

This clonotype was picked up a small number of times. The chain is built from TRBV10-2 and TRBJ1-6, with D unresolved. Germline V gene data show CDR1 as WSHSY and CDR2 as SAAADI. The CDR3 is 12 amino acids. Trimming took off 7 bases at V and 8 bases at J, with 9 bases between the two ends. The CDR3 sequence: CASTPGDSPLHF. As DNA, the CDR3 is TGCGCCAGCACTCCTGGTGATTCACCCCTCCACTTT.

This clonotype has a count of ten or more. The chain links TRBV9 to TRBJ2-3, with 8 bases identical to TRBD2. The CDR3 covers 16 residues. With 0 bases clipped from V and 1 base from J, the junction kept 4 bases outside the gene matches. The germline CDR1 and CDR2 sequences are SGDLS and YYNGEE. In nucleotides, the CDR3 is TGTGCCAGCAGCGTAGCGGGAGGGGGAGGCACAGATACGCAGTATTTT. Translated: CASSVAGGGGTDTQYF.

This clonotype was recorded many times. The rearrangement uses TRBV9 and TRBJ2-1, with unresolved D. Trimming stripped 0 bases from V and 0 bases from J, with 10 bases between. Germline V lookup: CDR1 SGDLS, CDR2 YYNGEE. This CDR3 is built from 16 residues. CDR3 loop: CASSVDYPSSYNEQFF. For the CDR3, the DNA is TGTGCCAGCAGCGTAGACTATCCGAGCTCCTACAATGAGCAGTTCTTC.

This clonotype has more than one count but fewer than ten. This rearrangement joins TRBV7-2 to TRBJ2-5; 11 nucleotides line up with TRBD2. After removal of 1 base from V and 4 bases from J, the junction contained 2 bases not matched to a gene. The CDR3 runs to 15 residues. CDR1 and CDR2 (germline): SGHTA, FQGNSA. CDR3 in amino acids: CASSLGGTSGETQYF. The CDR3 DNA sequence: TGTGCCAGCAGCTTAGGGGGGACTAGCGGAGAGACCCAGTACTTC. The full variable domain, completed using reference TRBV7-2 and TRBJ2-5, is GAGVSQSPSNKVTEKGKDVELRCDPISGHTALYWYRQSLGQGLEFLIYFQGNSAPDKSGLPSDRFSAERTGGSVSTLTIQRTQQEDSAVYLCASSLGGTSGETQYFGPGTRLLVL.

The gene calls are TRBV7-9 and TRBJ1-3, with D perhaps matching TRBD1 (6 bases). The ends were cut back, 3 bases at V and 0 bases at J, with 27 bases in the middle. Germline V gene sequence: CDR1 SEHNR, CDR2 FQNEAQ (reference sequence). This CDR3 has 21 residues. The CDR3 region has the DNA TGTGCCAGCAGCTTTACCCCTGGACAGATTCAAACGAAATACTCTGGAAACACCATATATTTT. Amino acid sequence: CASSFTPGQIQTKYSGNTIYF. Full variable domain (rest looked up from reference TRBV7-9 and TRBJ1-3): DTGVSQNPRHKITKRGQNVTFRCDPISEHNRLYWYRQTLGQGPEFLTYFQNEAQLEKSRLLSDRFSAERPKGSFSTLEIQRTEQGDSAMYLCASSFTPGQIQTKYSGNTIYFGEGSWLTVV.

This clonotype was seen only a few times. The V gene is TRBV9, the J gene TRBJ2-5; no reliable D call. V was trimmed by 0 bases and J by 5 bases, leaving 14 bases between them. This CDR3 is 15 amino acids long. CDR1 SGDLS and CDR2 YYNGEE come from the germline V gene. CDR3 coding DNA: TGTGCCAGCAGCGTAGCTACGACGGTGGGCGAGACCCAGTACTTC. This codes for CASSVATTVGETQYF. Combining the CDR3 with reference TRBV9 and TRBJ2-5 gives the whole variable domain DSGVTQTPKHLITATGQRVTLRCSPRSGDLSVYWYQQSLDQGLQFLIQYYNGEERAKGNILERFSAQQFPDLHSELNLSSLELGDSALYFCASSVATTVGETQYFGPGTRLLVL.

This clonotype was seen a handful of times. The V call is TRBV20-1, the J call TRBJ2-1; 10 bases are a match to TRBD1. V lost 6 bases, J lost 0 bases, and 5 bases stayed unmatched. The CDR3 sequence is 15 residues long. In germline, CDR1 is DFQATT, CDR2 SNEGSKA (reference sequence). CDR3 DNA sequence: TGCAGTGCACGGGACAGGGGAAGCTCCTACAATGAGCAGTTCTTC. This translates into CSARDRGSSYNEQFF.

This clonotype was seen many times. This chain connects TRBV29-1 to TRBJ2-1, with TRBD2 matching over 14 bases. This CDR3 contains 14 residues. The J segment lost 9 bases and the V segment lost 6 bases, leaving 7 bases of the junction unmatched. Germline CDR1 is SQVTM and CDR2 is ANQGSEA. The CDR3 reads CSVVGLAGVGEQFF. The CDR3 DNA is TGCAGCGTCGTGGGACTAGCGGGAGTGGGTGAGCAGTTCTTC.

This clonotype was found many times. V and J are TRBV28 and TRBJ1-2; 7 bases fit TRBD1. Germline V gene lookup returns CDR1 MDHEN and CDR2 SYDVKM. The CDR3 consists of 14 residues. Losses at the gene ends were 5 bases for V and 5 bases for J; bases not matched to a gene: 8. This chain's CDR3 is CASSATGAGYGYTF. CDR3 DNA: TGTGCCAGCAGTGCAACAGGGGCCGGGTATGGCTACACCTTC.

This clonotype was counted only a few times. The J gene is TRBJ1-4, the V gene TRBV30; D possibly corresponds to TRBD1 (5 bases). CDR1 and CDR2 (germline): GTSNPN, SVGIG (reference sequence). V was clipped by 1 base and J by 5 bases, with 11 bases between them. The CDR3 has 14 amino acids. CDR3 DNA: TGTGCCTGGAGTGCGACAGCGTCGAATGAAAAACTGTTTTTT. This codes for CAWSATASNEKLFF.

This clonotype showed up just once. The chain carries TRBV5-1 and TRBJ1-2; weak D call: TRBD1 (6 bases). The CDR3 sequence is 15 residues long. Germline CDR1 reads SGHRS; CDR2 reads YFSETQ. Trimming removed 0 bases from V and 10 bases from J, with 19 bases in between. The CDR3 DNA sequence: TGCGCCAGCAGCTTGGAAGGGACAACTCAGCGTTTCTACACCTTC. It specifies CASSLEGTTQRFYTF. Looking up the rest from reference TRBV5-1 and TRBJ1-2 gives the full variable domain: KAGVTQTPRYLIKTRGQQVTLSCSPISGHRSVSWYQQTPGQGLQFLFEYFSETQRNKGNFPGRFSGRQFSNSRSEMNVSTLELGDSALYLCASSLEGTTQRFYTFGSGTRLTVV.

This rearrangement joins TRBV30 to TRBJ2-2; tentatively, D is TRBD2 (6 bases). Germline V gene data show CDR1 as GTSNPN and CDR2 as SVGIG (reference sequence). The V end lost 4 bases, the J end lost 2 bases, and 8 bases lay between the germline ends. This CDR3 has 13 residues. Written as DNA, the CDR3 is TGTGCCTGGACGGGGGTCAACACCGGGGAGCTGTTTTTT. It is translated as CAWTGVNTGELFF.

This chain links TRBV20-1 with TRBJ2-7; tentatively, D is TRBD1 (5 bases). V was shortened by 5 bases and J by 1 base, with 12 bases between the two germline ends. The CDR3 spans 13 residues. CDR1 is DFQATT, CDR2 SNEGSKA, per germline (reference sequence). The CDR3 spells CSAPRTPSYEQYF. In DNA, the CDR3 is TGCAGTGCTCCCCGGACACCTTCCTACGAGCAGTACTTC.